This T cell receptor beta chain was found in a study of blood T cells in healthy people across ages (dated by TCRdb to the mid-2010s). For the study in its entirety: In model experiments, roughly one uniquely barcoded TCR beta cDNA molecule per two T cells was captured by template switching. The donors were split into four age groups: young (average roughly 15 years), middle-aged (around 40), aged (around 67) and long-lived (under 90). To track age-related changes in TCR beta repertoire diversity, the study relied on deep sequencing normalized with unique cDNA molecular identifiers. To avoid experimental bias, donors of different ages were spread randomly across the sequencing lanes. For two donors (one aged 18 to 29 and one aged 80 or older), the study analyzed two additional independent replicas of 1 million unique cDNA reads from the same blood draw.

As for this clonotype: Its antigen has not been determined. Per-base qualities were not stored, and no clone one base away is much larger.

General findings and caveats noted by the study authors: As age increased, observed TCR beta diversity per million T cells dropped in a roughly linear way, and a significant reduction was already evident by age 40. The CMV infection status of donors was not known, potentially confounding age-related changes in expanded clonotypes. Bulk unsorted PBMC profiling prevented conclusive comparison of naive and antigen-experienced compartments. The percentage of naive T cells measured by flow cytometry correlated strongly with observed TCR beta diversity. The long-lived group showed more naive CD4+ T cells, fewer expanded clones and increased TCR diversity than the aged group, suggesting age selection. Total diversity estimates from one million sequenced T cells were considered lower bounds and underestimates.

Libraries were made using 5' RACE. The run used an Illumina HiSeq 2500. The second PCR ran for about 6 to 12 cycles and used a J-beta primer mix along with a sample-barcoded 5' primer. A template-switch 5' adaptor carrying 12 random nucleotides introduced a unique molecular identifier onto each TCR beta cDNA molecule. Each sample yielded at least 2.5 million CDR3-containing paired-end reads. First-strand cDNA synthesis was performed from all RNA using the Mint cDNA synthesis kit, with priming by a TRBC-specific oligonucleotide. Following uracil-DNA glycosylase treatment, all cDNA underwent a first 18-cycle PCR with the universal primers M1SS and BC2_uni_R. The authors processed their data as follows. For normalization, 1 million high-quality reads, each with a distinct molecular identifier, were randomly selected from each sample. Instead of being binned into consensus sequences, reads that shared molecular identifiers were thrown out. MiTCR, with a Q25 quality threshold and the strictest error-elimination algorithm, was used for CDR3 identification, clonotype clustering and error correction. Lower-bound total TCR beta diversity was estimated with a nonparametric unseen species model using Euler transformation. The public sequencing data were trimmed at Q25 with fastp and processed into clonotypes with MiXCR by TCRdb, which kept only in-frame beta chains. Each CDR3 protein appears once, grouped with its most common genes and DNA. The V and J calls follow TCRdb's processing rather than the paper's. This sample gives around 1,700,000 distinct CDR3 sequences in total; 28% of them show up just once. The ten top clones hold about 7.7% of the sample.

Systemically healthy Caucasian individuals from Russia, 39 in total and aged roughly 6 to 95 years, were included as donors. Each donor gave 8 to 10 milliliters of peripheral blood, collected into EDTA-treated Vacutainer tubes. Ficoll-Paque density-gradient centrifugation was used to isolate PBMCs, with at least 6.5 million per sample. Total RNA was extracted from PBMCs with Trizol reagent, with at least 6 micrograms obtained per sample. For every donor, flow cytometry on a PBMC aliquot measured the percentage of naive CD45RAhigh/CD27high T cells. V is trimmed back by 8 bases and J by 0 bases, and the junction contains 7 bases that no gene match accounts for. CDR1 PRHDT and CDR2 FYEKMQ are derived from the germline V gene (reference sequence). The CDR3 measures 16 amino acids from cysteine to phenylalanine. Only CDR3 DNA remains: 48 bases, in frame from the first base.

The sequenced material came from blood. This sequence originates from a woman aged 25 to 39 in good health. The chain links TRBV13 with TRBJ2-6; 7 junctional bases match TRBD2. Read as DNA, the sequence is TGTGCCAGCTCATGGCGGGGGTCCTCTGGGGCCAACGTCCTGACTTTC. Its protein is CASSWRGSSGANVLTF.